This paragraph covers one T cell receptor (beta chain) sequence. Its specificity is unknown. The data were obtained in a study of response to subunit inactivated influenza vaccine. Study results and limitations: Each seasonal influenza vaccination recruits few new T cells, the authors suggested.

Germline trimming cut 2 bases from V and 2 bases from J; bases unmatched to any gene: 4. CDR1 is MGHDK and CDR2 is SYGVNS in the germline V gene. The CDR3 runs 15 residues. TCRdb ran MiXCR on the RT-PCR reads and lists one entry per CDR3 protein. The repertoire has fewer than 750,000 distinct CDR3 sequences, 12% to 15% of them found once; the top ten carry 8.5% to 14%. Sequencing used PBMCs from blood, obtained 11 to 12 days after vaccination. The chain joins TRBV25-1 to TRBJ2-5, with 8 positions matching TRBD1. This clonotype originated in a middle-aged man who received an inactivated influenza vaccine. This CDR3 reads CASSEGGQVQETQYF. CDR3 DNA: TGTGCCAGCAGTGAAGGGGGACAGGTACAAGAGACCCAGTACTTC.